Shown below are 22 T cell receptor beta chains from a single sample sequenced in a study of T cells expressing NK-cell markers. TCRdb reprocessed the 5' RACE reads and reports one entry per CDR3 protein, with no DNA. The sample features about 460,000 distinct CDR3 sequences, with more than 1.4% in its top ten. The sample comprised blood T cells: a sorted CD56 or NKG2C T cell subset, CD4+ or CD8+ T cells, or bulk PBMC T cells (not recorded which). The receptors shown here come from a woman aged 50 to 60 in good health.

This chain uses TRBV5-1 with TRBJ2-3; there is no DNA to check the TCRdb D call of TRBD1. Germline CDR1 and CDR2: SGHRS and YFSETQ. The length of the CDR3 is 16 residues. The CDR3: CASSKRPRGGTDTQYF.

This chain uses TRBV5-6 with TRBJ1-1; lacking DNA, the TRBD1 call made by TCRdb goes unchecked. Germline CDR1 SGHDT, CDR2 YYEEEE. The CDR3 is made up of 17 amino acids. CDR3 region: CASSLTTGDRLNTEAFF. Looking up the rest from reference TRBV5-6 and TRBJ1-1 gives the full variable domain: DAGVTQSPTHLIKTRGQQVTLRCSPKSGHDTVSWYQQALGQGPQFIFQYYEEEERQRGNFPDRFSGHQFPNYSSELNVNALLLGDSALYLCASSLTTGDRLNTEAFFGQGTRLTVV.

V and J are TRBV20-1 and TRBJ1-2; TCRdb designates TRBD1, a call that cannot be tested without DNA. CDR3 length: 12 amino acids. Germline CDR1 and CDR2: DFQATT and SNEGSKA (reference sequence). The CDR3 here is CSATDGGGGYTF.

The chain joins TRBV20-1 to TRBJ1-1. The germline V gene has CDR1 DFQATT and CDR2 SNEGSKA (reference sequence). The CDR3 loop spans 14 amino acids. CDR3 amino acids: CSARDHKRAWQAFF.

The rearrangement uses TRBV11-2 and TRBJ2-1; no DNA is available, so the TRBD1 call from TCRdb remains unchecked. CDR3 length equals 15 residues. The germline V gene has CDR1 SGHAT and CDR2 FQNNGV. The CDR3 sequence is CASRRTGDQYNEQFF.

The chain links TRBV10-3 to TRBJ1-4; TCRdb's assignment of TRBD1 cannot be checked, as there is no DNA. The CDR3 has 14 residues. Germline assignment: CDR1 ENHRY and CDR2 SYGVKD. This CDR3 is CAASPAGRGEKLFF.

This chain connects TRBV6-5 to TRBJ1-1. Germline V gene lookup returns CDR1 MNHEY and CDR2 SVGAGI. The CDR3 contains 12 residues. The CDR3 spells CASMLQSGKAFF.

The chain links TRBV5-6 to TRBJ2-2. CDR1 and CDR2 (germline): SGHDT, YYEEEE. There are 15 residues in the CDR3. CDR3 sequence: CASSLDPGNTGELFF.

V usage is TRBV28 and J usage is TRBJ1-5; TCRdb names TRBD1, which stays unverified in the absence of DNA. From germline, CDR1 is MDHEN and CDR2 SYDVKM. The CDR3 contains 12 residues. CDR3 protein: CASSRADQPQHF.

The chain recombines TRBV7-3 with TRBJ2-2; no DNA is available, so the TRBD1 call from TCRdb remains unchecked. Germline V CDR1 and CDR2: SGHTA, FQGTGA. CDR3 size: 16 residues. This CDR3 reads CASSPTGASRAGELFF.

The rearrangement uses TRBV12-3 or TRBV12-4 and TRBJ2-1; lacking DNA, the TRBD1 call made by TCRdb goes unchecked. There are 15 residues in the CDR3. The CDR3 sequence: CASITTGARSSEQFF.

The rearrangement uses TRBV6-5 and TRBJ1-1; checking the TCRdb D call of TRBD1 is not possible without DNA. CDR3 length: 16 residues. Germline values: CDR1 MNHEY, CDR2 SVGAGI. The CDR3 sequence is CASSFPGPGTSTEAFF.

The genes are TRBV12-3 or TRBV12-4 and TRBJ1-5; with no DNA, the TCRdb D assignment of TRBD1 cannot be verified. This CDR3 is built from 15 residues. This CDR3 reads CASSTGQGGVQPQHF.

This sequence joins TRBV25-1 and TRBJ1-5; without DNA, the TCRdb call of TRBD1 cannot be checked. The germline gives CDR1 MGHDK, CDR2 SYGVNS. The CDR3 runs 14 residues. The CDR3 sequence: CATVNRVMGQPQHF.

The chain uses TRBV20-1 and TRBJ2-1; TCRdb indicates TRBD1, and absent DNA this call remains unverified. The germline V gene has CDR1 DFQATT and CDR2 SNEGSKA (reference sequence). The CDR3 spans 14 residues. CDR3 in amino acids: CSARVRDRGILQFF.

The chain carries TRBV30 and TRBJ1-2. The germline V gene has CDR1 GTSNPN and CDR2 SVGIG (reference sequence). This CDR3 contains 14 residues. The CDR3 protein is CAWTYEPHPYGYTF.

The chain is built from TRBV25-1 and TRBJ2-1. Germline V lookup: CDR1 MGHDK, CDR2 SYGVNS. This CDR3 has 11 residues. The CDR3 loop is CASSEYPEQFF.

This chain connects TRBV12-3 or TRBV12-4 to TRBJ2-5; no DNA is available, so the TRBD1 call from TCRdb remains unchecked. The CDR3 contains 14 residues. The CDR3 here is CASSRRQGAETQYF.

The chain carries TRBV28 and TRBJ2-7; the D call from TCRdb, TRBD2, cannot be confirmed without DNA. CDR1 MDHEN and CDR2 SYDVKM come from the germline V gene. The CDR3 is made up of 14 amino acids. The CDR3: CASTLRLAGYEQYF.

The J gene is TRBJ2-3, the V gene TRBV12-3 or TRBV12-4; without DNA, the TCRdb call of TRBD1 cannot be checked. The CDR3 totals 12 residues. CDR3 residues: CASSPVGGRKYF.

CDR3 residues: CASSYVAASGANVLTF. The chain employs TRBV6-6 and TRBJ2-6; as DNA is missing, the TRBD2 call by TCRdb cannot be tested. This CDR3 is built from 16 residues. CDR1 is MNHNY, CDR2 SVGAGI, per germline (reference sequence).

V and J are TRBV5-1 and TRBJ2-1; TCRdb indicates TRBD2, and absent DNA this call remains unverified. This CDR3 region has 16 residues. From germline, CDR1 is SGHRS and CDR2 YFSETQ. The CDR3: CASSLVLRGDYNEQFF.